A selection of T cell receptor beta chains follows, all from one sample in a study of Graves' ophthalmopathy and Graves' hyperthyroidism. TCRdb re-called the multiplex PCR reads with MiXCR, one entry per CDR3 protein. The table lists 350,000 to 450,000 distinct CDR3 sequences, around 16% of them singletons. Material for sequencing was peripheral blood. Every receptor here comes from a woman aged 18 to 35 with Graves' ophthalmopathy. The CDR3 runs from the conserved cysteine through the conserved F or W. A D gene is named only where the DNA matches it firmly. Size is stated for part of the rows, as once, few or many counts, or as a class when the clone is expanded.

cdr3_length | j_call | d_call | clone_size | v_call | cdr3_nt | cdr3_aa
18 | TRBJ1-5 | TRBD1 | many | TRBV19 | TGTGCCAGCGCCCTGGACGACAGGGAGGGGAATAGCAATCAGCCCCAGCATTTT | CASALDDREGNSNQPQHF
13 | TRBJ1-1 | NA | many | TRBV28 | TGTGCCAGCAGTGAAATCCTGACTCGCGGGGCTTTCTTT | CASSEILTRGAFF
15 | TRBJ1-1 | NA | NA | TRBV6-5 | TGTGCCAGCAGCTACGGTGGGGCAGGAGTTAGTGAAGCTTTCTTT | CASSYGGAGVSEAFF
14 | TRBJ1-6 | NA | many | TRBV6-5 | TGTGCCAGCAGTTACATAGACAGAGATTCACCCCTCCACTTT | CASSYIDRDSPLHF
13 | TRBJ1-6 | NA | many | TRBV2 | TGTGCCAGCAGTGTCGGGTTTAATTCACCCCTCCACTTT | CASSVGFNSPLHF
16 | TRBJ2-5 | TRBD1 | many | TRBV11-2 | TGTGCCAGCAGTCCAAGACAGGGGGCACACGGAGAGACCCAGTACTTC | CASSPRQGAHGETQYF
13 | TRBJ2-7 | TRBD2 | many | TRBV10-2 | TGCGCCACCGCTAGCGGGGTCTCCTACGAGCAGTACTTC | CATASGVSYEQYF
21 | TRBJ2-7 | TRBD2 | many | TRBV4-2 | TGTGCCAGCAGCCTAGGGGTGGGGACTAGCGGGAGGGCCCAGAAGTCCTACGAGCAGTACTTC | CASSLGVGTSGRAQKSYEQYF
11 | TRBJ2-2 | NA | many | TRBV29-1 | TGCAGCTTCGAGGATACCGGGGAGCTGTTTTTT | CSFEDTGELFF
14 | TRBJ2-5 | NA | NA | TRBV7-2 | TGTGCCAGCAGTCCAATCGGACCGCAAGAGACCCAGTACTTC | CASSPIGPQETQYF
14 | TRBJ1-1 | NA | many | TRBV7-9 | TGTGCCAGCAGCTTAGGTACAGAGGGGACTGAAGCTTTCTTT | CASSLGTEGTEAFF